The rows below give T cell receptor beta chains drawn from one sample of a study of blood T cell repertoires in COVID-19. Some clones are missing from TCRdb's copy, which holds only in-frame ones; the method was immunoSEQ multiplex PCR. The profile shows about 75,000 clones, about 87% of them singletons. The sample was peripheral blood. The receptors here all came from a human donor in a cohort sampled during active COVID-19. Each CDR3 is given with its conserved first and last residue. D genes are given only for firm matches. Size is stated for part of the rows, as once, few or many counts, or as a class when the clone is expanded.

j_call | d_call | v_call | clone_size | cdr3_nt | cdr3_aa
TRBJ2-3 | TRBD1 | TRBV19 | . | TGTGCCAGTAGTCGAGGGGGCGTCCCACCCCTCCCAGATACGCAGTATTTT | CASSRGGVPPLPDTQYF
TRBJ2-5 | . | TRBV7-2 | . | TGTGCCAGCAGCTTAGTACAGGGTAAAGAGACCCAGTACTTC | CASSLVQGKETQYF
TRBJ2-2 | . | TRBV7-6 | . | TGTGCCAGCAAGCCCGGTGGGGCTGGGGAGCTGTTTTTT | CASKPGGAGELFF
TRBJ2-7 | TRBD1 | TRBV2 | . | TGTGCCAGCAGTGCGGGACAGGGGGACCACGAGCAGTACTTC | CASSAGQGDHEQYF
TRBJ1-5 | . | TRBV21-1 | . | TGTGCCAGCAGCAAAGGAGCGGGCAATCAGCCCCAGCATTTT | CASSKGAGNQPQHF
TRBJ1-6 | TRBD1 | TRBV27 | . | TGTGCCAGCAGTTTGGACAGGGCAGGTTACTCACCCCTCCACTTT | CASSLDRAGYSPLHF
TRBJ2-1 | . | TRBV5-5 | few | TGTGCCAGCAGCTTGAGGGGCGCAGGGAACAATGAGCAGTTCTTC | CASSLRGAGNNEQFF
TRBJ2-7 | . | TRBV10-3 | . | TGTGCCATCAGTGCCAACGGGACACCGGACGAGCAGTACTTC | CAISANGTPDEQYF
TRBJ1-1 | . | TRBV12-3/TRBV12-4 | . | TGTGCCAGCAGCTCGAGGGGGGGCACTGAAGCTTTCTTT | CASSSRGGTEAFF
TRBJ2-7 | TRBD2 | TRBV7-9 | . | TGTGCCAGCAGCAATAGCGGGAGATACGAGCAGTACTTC | CASSNSGRYEQYF
TRBJ2-1 | TRBD2 | TRBV14 | . | TGTGCCAGCAGCCAACGGACTAGCCCCTACAATGAGCAGTTCTTC | CASSQRTSPYNEQFF
TRBJ2-3 | TRBD2 | TRBV11-2 | . | TGTGCCAGCAGCCTGGGGGGGTCAGCAGATACGCAGTATTTT | CASSLGGSADTQYF
TRBJ1-2 | TRBD1 | TRBV2 | . | TGTGCCAGCGAAATAGTTCGGACAGGACGCGGCTACACCTTC | CASEIVRTGRGYTF
TRBJ2-2 | . | TRBV4-1 | once | TGCGCCAGCAGCCAAGTGGAAGGGGGCACCGGGGAGCTGTTTTTT | CASSQVEGGTGELFF
TRBJ2-5 | . | TRBV3-1/TRBV3-2 | . | TGTGCCAGCAGCCTTGGGACTGAAGAGACCCAGTACTTC | CASSLGTEETQYF
TRBJ1-5 | . | TRBV28 | few | TGTGCCAGCAGCCCGGGTTCGAGTCAGCCCCAGCATTTT | CASSPGSSQPQHF
TRBJ1-1 | . | TRBV6-5 | . | TGTGCCACCACAGGGTACACTGAAGCTTTCTTT | CATTGYTEAFF
TRBJ2-2 | . | TRBV19 | . | TGTGCCAGTAGTATAGGTGGAGGGGTTGGAACCGGGGAGCTGTTTTTT | CASSIGGGVGTGELFF
TRBJ2-7 | TRBD1 | TRBV25-1 | . | TGTGCCAGCAGTCCACGTAGACAGGGGGTATCCTACGAGCAGTACTTC | CASSPRRQGVSYEQYF
TRBJ2-1 | TRBD2 | TRBV7-6 | . | TGTGCCAGCAGCTCGTCCCTGGGACTAGCGGTGTACAATGAGCAGTTCTTC | CASSSSLGLAVYNEQFF
TRBJ1-2 | TRBD1 | TRBV9 | . | TGTGCCAGCAGCCCTCGGGACAGAAGTAACTATGGCTACACCTTC | CASSPRDRSNYGYTF
TRBJ1-1 | . | TRBV6-5 | . | TGTGCCAGCAGTTACGTTTCCGACCGAGGAAACACTGAAGCTTTCTTT | CASSYVSDRGNTEAFF
TRBJ1-1 | . | TRBV3-1/TRBV3-2 | . | TGTGCCAGCAGCCAAGATTTGGTGACAGCGAACACTGAAGCTTTCTTT | CASSQDLVTANTEAFF
TRBJ1-4 | TRBD1 | TRBV6-1 | . | TGTGCCAGCAGTGAACGGGGGACAGGGGGCGCGTTGGCAACTAATGAAAAACTGTTTTTT | CASSERGTGGALATNEKLFF
TRBJ2-1 | TRBD2 | TRBV11-3 | . | TGTGCCAGCAGCTTAGTTTCGGGAGGGCCTACGGAGCAGTTCTTC | CASSLVSGGPTEQFF
TRBJ2-5 | TRBD2 | TRBV27 | . | TGTGCCAGCAGTTTATTAAGCGGGAGTCAAGAGACCCAGTACTTC | CASSLLSGSQETQYF
TRBJ2-3 | . | TRBV5-1 | once | TGCGCCAGCAGCTTGAGTGGAGTCCAGACCACAGATACGCAGTATTTT | CASSLSGVQTTDTQYF
TRBJ2-1 | TRBD2 | TRBV19 | . | TGTGCCAGCCGGACTAGCGGACCCTCCTACAATGAGCAGTTCTTC | CASRTSGPSYNEQFF
TRBJ2-1 | TRBD2 | TRBV11-2 | . | TGTGCCAGCAGCTTAGATATTATCTATGGGCGGGAGGGCCTGAATGAGCAGTTCTTC | CASSLDIIYGREGLNEQFF
TRBJ2-1 | . | TRBV24-1 | . | TGTGCCACCGCGATCAGACCCAGGGTATTATCCTACAATGAGCAGTTCTTC | CATAIRPRVLSYNEQFF
TRBJ2-2 | . | TRBV5-1 | . | TGCGCCAGCAGCGGTGGAGGGAACACCGGGGAGCTGTTTTTT | CASSGGGNTGELFF
TRBJ2-7 | TRBD1 | TRBV5-4 | few | TGTGCCAGCAGCTTGGATAGGGGGCGCGCCGAGCAGTACTTC | CASSLDRGRAEQYF
TRBJ1-2 | TRBD1 | TRBV6-5 | . | TGTGCCAGCACCAAGGGACAGGGCTATGGCTACACCTTC | CASTKGQGYGYTF
TRBJ1-1 | . | TRBV27 | . | TGTGCCAGCAGCCGTCGAGGGTGGGGGAACACTGAAGCTTTCTTT | CASSRRGWGNTEAFF
TRBJ1-6 | . | TRBV28 | . | TGTGCCAGCAGTAACAAGGTTAAGCTAAGAGCGTATAATTCACCCCTCCACTTT | CASSNKVKLRAYNSPLHF
TRBJ2-1 | TRBD1 | TRBV28 | . | TGTGCCACCCTTGACAGGGCCTACAATGAGCAGTTCTTC | CATLDRAYNEQFF
TRBJ2-7 | TRBD1 | TRBV11-3 | . | TGTGCCAGCAGTCAAAGGGACAGGGGGTCCCACGAGCAGTACTTC | CASSQRDRGSHEQYF
TRBJ2-7 | TRBD2 | TRBV6-1 | . | TGTGCCAGCAGTGAGCTAGCGGACCCCTACGAGCAGTACTTC | CASSELADPYEQYF
TRBJ1-1 | . | TRBV2 | . | TGTGCCAGCAGTGAAGCCCGGCTAGGGGCCATGAACACTGAAGCTTTCTTT | CASSEARLGAMNTEAFF
TRBJ1-2 | . | TRBV15 | . | TGTGCCACCCCCGGAGGGGCGGGTGGCTACACCTTC | CATPGGAGGYTF
TRBJ1-5 | . | TRBV30 | . | TGTGCCTGGAGTGCCCGCGTTGGCAATCAGCCCCAGCATTTT | CAWSARVGNQPQHF
TRBJ2-7 | TRBD2 | TRBV6-5 | . | TGTGCCAGCAGTCGAGGGAGCGGGAGGTCCTACGAGCAGTACTTC | CASSRGSGRSYEQYF
TRBJ1-3 | . | TRBV10-3 | . | TGTGCCATCAGTGAAGGGGGCTCTGGAAACACCATATATTTT | CAISEGGSGNTIYF
TRBJ1-2 | TRBD1 | TRBV2 | once | TGTGCCAGCACTCCTACGGACAGGGGCCATGGCTACACCTTC | CASTPTDRGHGYTF
TRBJ1-4 | TRBD1 | TRBV7-9 | . | TGTGCCAGCAGTTATTGGGACAGCAATGAAAAACTGTTTTTT | CASSYWDSNEKLFF
TRBJ1-2 | . | TRBV5-1 | . | TGCGCCAGCAGCTTGTGGCAGGGGCTCGACTATGGCTACACCTTC | CASSLWQGLDYGYTF
TRBJ2-1 | TRBD2 | TRBV5-1 | . | TGCGCCAGCAGCTTGGGAGGGCCGGGAGGATATCGCAATGAGCAGTTCTTC | CASSLGGPGGYRNEQFF
TRBJ1-3 | . | TRBV5-1 | . | TGCGCCAGCAGCCCCTTGCCGGGGGGCGCTGGAAACACCATATATTTT | CASSPLPGGAGNTIYF
TRBJ1-2 | . | TRBV4-2 | . | TGTGCCAGCAGCCAAGAGGCCAAACAGAAAAACTATGGCTACACCTTC | CASSQEAKQKNYGYTF
TRBJ1-1 | TRBD1 | TRBV5-1 | . | TGCGCCAGCACCCCCTCCGGGACAGGGAGAGGGAACACTGAAGCTTTCTTT | CASTPSGTGRGNTEAFF
TRBJ2-1 | TRBD2 | TRBV7-2 | . | TGTGCCAGCAGCTTAGCCGGACTAGCGGATTACAATGAGCAGTTCTTC | CASSLAGLADYNEQFF
TRBJ1-5 | . | TRBV28 | . | TGTGCCAGCAGTTTCCAGAATAGCAATCAGCCCCAGCATTTT | CASSFQNSNQPQHF
TRBJ2-2 | . | TRBV3-1/TRBV3-2 | . | TGTGCCAGCAGCCAAGATTTTAGGGAGCTGTTTTTT | CASSQDFRELFF
TRBJ1-3 | . | TRBV18 | . | TGTGCCAGCTCTCGCACCGGGACTATCTCTGGAAACACCATATATTTT | CASSRTGTISGNTIYF
TRBJ2-3 | . | TRBV27 | . | TGTGCCAGCAGTTTCCCGAAGGAGGGTAAGACATGGCAGTATTTT | CASSFPKEGKTWQYF
TRBJ2-2 | TRBD2 | TRBV2 | . | TGTGCCAGCAGCGACGGGACTAGCGGTAACACCGGGGAGCTGTTTTTT | CASSDGTSGNTGELFF